This T cell receptor beta chain comes out of a study of shared clonotypes between healthy human individuals. Study outcomes and limitations: Generation probabilities were higher for clonotypes shared across all four sorted-subset donors than for unshared ones.

The germline gives CDR1 SEHNR, CDR2 FQNEAQ (reference sequence). CDR3 length: 15 amino acids. Every donor, a Caucasian adult, lived in Nashville, Tennessee. Source study methods: Owing to the provision of junction-only sequences devoid of quality scores by immunoSEQ, filtering differed. TCRdb keeps only in-frame clones here, not all; method: immunoSEQ multiplex PCR. That table is the source of V, J and clone size, and D and trimming were worked out from the DNA. Among approximately 2,300,000 clones listed, roughly 92% were seen once. With respect to this clone: The antigen is undetermined.

V is TRBV7-9 and J is TRBJ2-5; 10 bases align to TRBD2. The end of the DNA aligns better with TRBJ2-7, so the J call may be wrong. The sequence came from a man younger than 30 in good health. Some clones in this sample may be carry-over from other donors' samples. Sample: naive CD4+ T cells from PBMCs. The subset was: CD45RA+ positively selected. The chain's CDR3 is CASSLTAGGPYEQYF. The CDR3 nucleotides are TGTGCCAGCAGCTTAACAGCGGGAGGGCCCTACGAGCAGTACTTC.